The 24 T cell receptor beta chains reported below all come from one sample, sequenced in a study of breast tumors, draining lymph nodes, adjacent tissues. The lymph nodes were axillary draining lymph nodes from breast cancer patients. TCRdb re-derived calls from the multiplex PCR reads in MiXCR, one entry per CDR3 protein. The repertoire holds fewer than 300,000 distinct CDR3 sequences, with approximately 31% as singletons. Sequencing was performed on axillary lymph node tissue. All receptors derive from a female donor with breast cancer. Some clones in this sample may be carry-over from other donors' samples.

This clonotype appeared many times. In DNA, the CDR3 is TGTGCCACCAGTGATCGGCAGGGTTACCAAGAGACCCAGTACTTC. Its translation is CATSDRQGYQETQYF. The chain links TRBV24-1 to TRBJ2-5, with D possibly matching TRBD1 (5 bases). V was trimmed by 3 bases and J by 0 bases, leaving 10 bases between them. The CDR3 is 15 residues long. Per the germline V gene, CDR1 is KGHDR and CDR2 is SFDVKD.

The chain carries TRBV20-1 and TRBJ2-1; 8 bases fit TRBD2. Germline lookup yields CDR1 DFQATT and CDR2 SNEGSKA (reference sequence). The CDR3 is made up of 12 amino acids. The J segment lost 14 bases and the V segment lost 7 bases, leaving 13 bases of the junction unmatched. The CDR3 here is CSVGAQRGGKFF. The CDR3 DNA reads TGCAGTGTAGGGGCGCAACGGGGGGGCAAGTTCTTC.

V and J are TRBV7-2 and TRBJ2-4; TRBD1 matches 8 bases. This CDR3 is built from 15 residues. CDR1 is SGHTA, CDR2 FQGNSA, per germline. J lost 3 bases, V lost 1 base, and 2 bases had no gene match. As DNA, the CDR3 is TGTGCCAGCAGCTTAGGGACAGGGAGCAAAAACATTCAGTACTTC. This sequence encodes CASSLGTGSKNIQYF.

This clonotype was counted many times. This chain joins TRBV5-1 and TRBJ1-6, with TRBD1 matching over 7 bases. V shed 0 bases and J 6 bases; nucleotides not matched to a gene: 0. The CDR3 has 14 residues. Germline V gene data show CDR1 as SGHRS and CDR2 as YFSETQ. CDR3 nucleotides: TGCGCCAGCAGCTTGGGACAGGGTAATTCACCCCTCCACTTT. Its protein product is CASSLGQGNSPLHF.

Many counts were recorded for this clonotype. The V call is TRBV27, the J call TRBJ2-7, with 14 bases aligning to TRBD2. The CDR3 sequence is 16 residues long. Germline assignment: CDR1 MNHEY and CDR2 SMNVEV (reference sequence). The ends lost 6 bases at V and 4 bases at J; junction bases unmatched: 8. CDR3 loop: CASRRSGTSGSYEQYF. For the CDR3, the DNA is TGTGCCAGCAGAAGGTCCGGGACTAGCGGGAGTTACGAGCAGTACTTC.

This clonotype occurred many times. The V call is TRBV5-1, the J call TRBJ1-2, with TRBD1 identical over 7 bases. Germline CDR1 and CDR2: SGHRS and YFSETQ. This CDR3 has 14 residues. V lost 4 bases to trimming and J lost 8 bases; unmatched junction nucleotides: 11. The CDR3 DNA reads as TGCGCCAGCAGCACCCGAACAGGGGCCGAAGGCTACACCTTC. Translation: CASSTRTGAEGYTF.

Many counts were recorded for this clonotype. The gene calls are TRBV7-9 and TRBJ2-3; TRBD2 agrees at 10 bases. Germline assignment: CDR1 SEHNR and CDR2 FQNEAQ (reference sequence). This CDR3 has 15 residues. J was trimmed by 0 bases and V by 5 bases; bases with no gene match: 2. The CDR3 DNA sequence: TGTGCCAGCAGCCTGACTAGCGGGAGCACAGATACGCAGTATTTT. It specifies CASSLTSGSTDTQYF. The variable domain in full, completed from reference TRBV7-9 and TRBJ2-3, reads DTGVSQNPRHKITKRGQNVTFRCDPISEHNRLYWYRQTLGQGPEFLTYFQNEAQLEKSRLLSDRFSAERPKGSFSTLEIQRTEQGDSAMYLCASSLTSGSTDTQYFGPGTRLTVL.

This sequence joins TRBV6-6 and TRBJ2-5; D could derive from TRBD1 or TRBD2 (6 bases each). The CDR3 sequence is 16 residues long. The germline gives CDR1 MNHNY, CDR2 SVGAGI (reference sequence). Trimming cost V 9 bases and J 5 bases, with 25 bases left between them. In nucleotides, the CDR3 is TGTGCCAGGAAGCTAAGGCGGGACAATAATCGGGAGACCCAGTACTTC. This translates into CARKLRRDNNRETQYF.

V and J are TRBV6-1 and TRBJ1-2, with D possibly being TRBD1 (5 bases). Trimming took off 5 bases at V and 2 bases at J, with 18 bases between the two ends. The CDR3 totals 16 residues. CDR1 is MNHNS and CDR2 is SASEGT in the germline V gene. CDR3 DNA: TGTGCCAGCAGTCAATTTGAGGGGTTCAGCAACTATGGCTACACCTTC. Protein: CASSQFEGFSNYGYTF.

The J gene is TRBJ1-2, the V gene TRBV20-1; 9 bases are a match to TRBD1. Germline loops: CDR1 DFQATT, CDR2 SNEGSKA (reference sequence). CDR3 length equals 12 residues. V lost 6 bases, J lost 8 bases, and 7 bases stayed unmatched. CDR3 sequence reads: CSAATGGAGYTF. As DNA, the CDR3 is TGCAGTGCAGCGACAGGGGGGGCCGGCTACACCTTC.

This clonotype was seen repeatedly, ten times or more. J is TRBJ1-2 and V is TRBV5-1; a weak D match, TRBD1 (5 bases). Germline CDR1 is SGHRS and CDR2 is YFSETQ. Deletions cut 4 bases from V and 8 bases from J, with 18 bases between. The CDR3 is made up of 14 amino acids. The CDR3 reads CASSPSGGGLGYTF. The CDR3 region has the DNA TGCGCCAGCAGCCCAAGTGGCGGGGGTTTGGGCTACACCTTC.

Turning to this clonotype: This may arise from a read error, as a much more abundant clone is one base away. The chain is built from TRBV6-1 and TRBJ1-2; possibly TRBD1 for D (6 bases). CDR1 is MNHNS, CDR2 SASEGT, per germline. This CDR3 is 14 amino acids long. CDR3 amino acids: CASSQADRYYGYTF. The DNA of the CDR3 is TGTGCCAGCAGTCAAGCAGACAGGTACTATGGCTACACCTTC.

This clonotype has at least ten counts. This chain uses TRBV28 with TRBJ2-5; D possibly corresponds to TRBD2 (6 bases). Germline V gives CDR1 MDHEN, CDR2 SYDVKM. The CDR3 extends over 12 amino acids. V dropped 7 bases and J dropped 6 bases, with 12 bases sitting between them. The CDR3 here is CASTRGLKTQYF. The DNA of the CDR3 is TGTGCCAGCACGCGGGGCCTGAAGACCCAGTACTTC. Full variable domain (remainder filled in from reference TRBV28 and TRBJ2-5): DVKVTQSSRYLVKRTGEKVFLECVQDMDHENMFWYRQDPGLGLRLIYFSYDVKMKEKGDIPEGYSVSREKKERFSLILESASTNQTSMYLCASTRGLKTQYFGPGTRLLVL.

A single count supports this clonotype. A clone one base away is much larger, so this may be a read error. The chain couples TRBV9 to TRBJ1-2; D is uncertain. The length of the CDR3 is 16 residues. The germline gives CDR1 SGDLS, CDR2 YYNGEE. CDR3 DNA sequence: TGTGCCAGCAGCCGACGAAACCGAGCAGGCAGCTATAGCTACACCTTC. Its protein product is CASSRRNRAGSYSYTF.

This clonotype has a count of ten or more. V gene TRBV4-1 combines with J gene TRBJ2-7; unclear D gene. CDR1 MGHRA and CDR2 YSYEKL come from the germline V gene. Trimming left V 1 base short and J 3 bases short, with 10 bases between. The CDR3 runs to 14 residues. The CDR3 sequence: CASSQARIGYEQYF. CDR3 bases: TGCGCCAGCAGCCAAGCACGGATTGGCTACGAGCAGTACTTC.

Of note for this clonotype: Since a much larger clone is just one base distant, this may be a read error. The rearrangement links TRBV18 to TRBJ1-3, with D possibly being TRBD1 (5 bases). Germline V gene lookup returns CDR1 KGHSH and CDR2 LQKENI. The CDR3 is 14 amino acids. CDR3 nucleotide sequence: TGTGCCAGCTCCCAGGGCCCCTCTGGAAACACCGTATATTTT. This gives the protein CASSQGPSGNTVYF.

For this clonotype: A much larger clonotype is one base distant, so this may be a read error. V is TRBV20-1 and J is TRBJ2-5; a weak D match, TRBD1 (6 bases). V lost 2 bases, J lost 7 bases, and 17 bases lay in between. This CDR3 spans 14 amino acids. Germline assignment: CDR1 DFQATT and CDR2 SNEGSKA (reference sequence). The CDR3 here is CSARNWQGKATQYF. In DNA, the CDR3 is TGCAGTGCTAGAAATTGGCAGGGGAAAGCGACCCAGTACTTC.

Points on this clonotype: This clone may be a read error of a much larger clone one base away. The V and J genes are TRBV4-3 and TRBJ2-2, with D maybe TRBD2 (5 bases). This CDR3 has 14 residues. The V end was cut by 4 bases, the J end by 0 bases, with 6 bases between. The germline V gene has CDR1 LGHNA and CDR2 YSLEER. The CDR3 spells CASSRESNTGELFF. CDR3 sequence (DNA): TGCGCCAGCAGCCGGGAGTCGAACACCGGGGAGCTGTTTTTT.

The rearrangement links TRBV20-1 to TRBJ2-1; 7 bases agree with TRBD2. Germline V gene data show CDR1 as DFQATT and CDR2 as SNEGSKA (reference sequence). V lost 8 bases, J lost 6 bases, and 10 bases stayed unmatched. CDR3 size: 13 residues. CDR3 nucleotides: TGCAGTCAACTAGCGAAGACTTCCAATGAGCAGTTCTTC. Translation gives CSQLAKTSNEQFF.

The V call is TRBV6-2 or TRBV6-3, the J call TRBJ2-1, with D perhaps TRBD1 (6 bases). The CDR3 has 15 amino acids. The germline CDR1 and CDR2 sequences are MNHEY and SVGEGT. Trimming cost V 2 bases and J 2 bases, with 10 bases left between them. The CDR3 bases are TGTGCCAGCAGTTACCGGGACACCACCTACAATGAGCAGTTCTTC. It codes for CASSYRDTTYNEQFF.

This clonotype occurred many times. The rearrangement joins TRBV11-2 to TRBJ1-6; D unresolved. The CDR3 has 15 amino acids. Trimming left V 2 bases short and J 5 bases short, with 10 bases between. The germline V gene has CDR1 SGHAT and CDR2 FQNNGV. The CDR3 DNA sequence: TGTGCCAGCAGCTTACGACGGATTGATAATTCACCCCTCCACTTT. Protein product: CASSLRRIDNSPLHF.

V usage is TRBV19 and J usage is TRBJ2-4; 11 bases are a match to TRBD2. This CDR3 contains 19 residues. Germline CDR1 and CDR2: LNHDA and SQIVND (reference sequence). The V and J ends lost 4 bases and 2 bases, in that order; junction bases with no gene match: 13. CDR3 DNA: TGTGCCAGTAGTAACTCTCTGACTGGACTAGCGGGCCCCAAAAACATTCAGTACTTC. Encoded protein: CASSNSLTGLAGPKNIQYF.

CDR3 nucleotide sequence: TGTGCCAGCAGTCTCCGGACAGGGACCCAGCCCCAGCATTTT. Its protein is CASSLRTGTQPQHF. J is TRBJ1-5 and V is TRBV28; 8 bases line up with TRBD1. The germline V gene encodes CDR1 MDHEN and CDR2 SYDVKM. Germline trimming cut 5 bases from V and 7 bases from J; bases unmatched to any gene: 7. This CDR3 is built from 14 residues. The full variable domain, rest sourced from reference TRBV28 and TRBJ1-5, is DVKVTQSSRYLVKRTGEKVFLECVQDMDHENMFWYRQDPGLGLRLIYFSYDVKMKEKGDIPEGYSVSREKKERFSLILESASTNQTSMYLCASSLRTGTQPQHFGDGTRLSIL.

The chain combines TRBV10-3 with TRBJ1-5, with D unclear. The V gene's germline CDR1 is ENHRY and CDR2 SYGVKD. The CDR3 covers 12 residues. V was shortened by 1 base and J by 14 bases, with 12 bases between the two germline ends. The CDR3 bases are TGTGCCATCAGTGAGTGGGGAGCCTACGAGCATTTT. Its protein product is CAISEWGAYEHF.